This T cell receptor (beta chain) appears in the sequencing data of a study of vaccination effects on CD4 cells after COVID-19. Before any sequencing was done, the ViraFEST assay used viral peptide pools to expand antigen-specific CD4+ T cells. Researchers isolated CD4+ T cells once approximately ten days of culture had elapsed. Participants received two doses of either the BNT162b2 or mRNA-1273 vaccine. Libraries were prepared by immunoSEQ multiplex PCR; TCRdb keeps only in-frame clonotypes and omits some of them. Here the sample spans roughly 16,000 clones, 70% to 80% being singletons. This clone has only a few counts. Its antigen remains unknown. The TCR was taken from a human donor who received a COVID-19 vaccine. Sequences were derived from CD4+ T cells from PBMCs cultured with HCoV-NL63 spike peptides, sampled after COVID-19 vaccination.

This CDR3 is CASSYFAGTSKGAFF. The CDR3, as DNA: TGTGCCAGCAGTTACTTCGCCGGGACCTCCAAGGGAGCTTTCTTT. The genes are TRBV6-2 or TRBV6-3 and TRBJ1-1, with a weak D call TRBD1 (5 bases). Trimming shortened V by 1 base and J by 10 bases, and 19 bases separated the two germline ends. CDR3 length equals 15 residues. Germline CDR1 reads MNHEY; CDR2 reads SVGEGT.